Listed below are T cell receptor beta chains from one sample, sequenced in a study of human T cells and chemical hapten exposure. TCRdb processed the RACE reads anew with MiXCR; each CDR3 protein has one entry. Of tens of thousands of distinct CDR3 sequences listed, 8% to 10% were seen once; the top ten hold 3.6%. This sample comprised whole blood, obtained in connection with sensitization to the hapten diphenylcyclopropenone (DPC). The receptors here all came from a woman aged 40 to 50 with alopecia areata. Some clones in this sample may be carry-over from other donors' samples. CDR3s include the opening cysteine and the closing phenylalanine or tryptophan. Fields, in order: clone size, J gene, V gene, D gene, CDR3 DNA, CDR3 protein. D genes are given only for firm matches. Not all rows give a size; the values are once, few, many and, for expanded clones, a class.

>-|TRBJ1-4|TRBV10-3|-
TGTGCCATCAGTGAGTCGTTCCAATCGACTAATGAAAAACTGTTTTTT
CAISESFQSTNEKLFF
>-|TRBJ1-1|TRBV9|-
TGTGCCAGCAGCGTGGGGATAGACCGCGCCCTTGAAGCTTTCTTT
CASSVGIDRALEAFF
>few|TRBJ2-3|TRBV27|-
TGTGCCAGCAGTTTAGGCGGGGCCAGAAGGCAGACGCAGTATTTT
CASSLGGARRQTQYF
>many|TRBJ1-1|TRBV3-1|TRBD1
TGTGCCAGCAGCCAAGAAGGGGGCGGGACTGAAGCTTTCTTT
CASSQEGGGTEAFF
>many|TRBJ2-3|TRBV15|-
TGTGCCACCAGGACTTCTAGCACAGATACGCAGTATTTT
CATRTSSTDTQYF
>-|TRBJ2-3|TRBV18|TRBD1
TGTGCCAGCTCGCCTACCGGGACAGGGGGCACAGATACGCAGTATTTT
CASSPTGTGGTDTQYF
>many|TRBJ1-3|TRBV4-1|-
TGCGCCAGCAGCCAAGTCGGGATAGCTGGAAACACCATATATTTT
CASSQVGIAGNTIYF
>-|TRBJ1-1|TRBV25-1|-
TGTGCCAGCAGTGGATCGGGCCTGGGGAGCACTGAAGCTTTCTTT
CASSGSGLGSTEAFF
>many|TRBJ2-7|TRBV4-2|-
TGTGCCAGCAGCCAAGTGTCAGGGTTAGGAGCCTACGAGCAGTACTTC
CASSQVSGLGAYEQYF
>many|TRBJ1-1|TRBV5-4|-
TGTGCCAGCAGCGTGGACAGCCCGCGTGAAGCTTTCTTT
CASSVDSPREAFF
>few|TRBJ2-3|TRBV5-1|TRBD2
TGCGCCAGCAGCAGGGATAGCGGGGGGCCGACAGATACGCAGTATTTT
CASSRDSGGPTDTQYF
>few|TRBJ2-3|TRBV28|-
TGTGTCTCTGGAGCAGGGACAGATACGCAGTATTTT
CVSGAGTDTQYF
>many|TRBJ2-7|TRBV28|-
TGTGCCAGCGGCAGTTCCGTTACCTACGAGCAGTACTTC
CASGSSVTYEQYF
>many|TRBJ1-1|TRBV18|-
TGTGCCAGCTCACCACTAGAATACCTTGAAGCTTTCTTT
CASSPLEYLEAFF
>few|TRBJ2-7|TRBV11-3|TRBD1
TGTGCCAGCAGCTACCGGACAGGAAGAGCCGACGAGCAGTACTTC
CASSYRTGRADEQYF
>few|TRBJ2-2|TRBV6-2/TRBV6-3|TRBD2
TGTGCCAGCCGGCGGGGGAATACCGGGGAGCTGTTTTTT
CASRRGNTGELFF
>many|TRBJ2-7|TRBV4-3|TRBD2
TGCGCCAGCAGCCAAGATACTAGCGCGGCCTACGAGCAGTACTTC
CASSQDTSAAYEQYF